The clone carrying this T cell receptor (beta chain) was picked up one time. In the authors' workflow: How many nucleated cells were present was estimated from reference gene primer amplification. Sequenced by immunoSEQ multiplex PCR; TCRdb stores in-frame clones only, minus some. V, J and clone size reflect that table, while D and trimming were determined from the DNA. The sample consists of around 200,000 clones, 78% of them appearing once. The data originate from a study of blood T cell repertoires in COVID-19. Background on the study: In each case, the material was cDNA or gDNA derived from T cells, B-cell-depleted T cells, or PBMCs.

V was clipped by 0 bases and J by 3 bases, with 15 bases between them. The germline gives CDR1 LNHNV, CDR2 YYDKDF (reference sequence). The CDR3 extends over 16 amino acids. This clonotype originated in a woman over 75 with active or convalescent COVID-19. The chain employs TRBV15 and TRBJ2-7, with D perhaps TRBD1 (5 bases). The specimen sequenced was peripheral blood. CDR3 in amino acids: CATSRERTINGYEQYF. CDR3 nucleotide sequence: TGTGCCACCAGCAGAGAAAGGACAATTAACGGCTACGAGCAGTACTTC.